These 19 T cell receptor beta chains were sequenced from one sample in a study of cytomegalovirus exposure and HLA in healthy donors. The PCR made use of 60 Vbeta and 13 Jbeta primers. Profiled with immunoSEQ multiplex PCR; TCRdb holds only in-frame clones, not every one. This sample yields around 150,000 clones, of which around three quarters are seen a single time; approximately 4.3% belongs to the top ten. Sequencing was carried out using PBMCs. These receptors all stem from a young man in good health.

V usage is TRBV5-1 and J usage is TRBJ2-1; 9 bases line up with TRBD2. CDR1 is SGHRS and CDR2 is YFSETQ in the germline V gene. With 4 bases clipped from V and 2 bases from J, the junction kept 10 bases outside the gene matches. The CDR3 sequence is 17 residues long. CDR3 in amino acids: CASSIPYSGSPYNEQFF. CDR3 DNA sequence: TGCGCCAGCAGCATACCTTATAGCGGGAGTCCCTACAATGAGCAGTTCTTC. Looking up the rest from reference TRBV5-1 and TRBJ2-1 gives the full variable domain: KAGVTQTPRYLIKTRGQQVTLSCSPISGHRSVSWYQQTPGQGLQFLFEYFSETQRNKGNFPGRFSGRQFSNSRSEMNVSTLELGDSALYLCASSIPYSGSPYNEQFFGPGTRLTVL.

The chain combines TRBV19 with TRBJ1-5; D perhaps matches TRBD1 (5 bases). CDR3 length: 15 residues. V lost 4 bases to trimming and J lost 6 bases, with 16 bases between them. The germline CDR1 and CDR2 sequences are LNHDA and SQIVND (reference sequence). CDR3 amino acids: CASSNGTSRSQPQHF. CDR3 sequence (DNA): TGTGCCAGTAGTAATGGGACTTCCCGGAGTCAGCCCCAGCATTTT.

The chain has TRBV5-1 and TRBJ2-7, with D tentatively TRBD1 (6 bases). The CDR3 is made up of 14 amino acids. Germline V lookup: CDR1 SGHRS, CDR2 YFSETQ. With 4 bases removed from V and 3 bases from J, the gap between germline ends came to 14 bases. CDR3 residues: CASSGSGVFYEQYF. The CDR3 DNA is TGCGCCAGCAGCGGGTCAGGGGTTTTCTACGAGCAGTACTTC.

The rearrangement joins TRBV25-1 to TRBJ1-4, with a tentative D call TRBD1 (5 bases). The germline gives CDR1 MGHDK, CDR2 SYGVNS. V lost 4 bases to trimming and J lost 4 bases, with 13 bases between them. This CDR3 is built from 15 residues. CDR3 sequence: CASSGNRLRNEKLFF. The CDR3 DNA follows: TGTGCCAGCAGTGGAAACAGGCTACGTAATGAAAAACTGTTTTTT.

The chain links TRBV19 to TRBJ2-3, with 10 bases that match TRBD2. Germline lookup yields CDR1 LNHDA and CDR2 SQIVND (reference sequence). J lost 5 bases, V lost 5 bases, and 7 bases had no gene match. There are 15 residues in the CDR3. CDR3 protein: CASSSSAGGGDTQYF. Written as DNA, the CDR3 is TGTGCCAGTAGTTCTTCAGCGGGGGGGGGAGATACGCAGTATTTT.

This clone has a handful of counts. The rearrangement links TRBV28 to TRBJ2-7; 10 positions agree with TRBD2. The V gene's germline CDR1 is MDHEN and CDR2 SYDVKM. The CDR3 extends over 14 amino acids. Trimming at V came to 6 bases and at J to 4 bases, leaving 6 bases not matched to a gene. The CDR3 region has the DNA TGTGCCAGCAGAGCTAGCGGGAGTTGGTACGAGCAGTACTTC. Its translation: CASRASGSWYEQYF.

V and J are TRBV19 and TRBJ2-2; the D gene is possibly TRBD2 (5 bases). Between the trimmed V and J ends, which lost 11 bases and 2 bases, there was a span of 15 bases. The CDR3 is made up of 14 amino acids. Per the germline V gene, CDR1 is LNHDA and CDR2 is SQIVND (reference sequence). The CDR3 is CAARGRGNTGELFF. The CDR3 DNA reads TGTGCCGCCCGCGGCCGGGGTAACACCGGGGAGCTGTTTTTT.

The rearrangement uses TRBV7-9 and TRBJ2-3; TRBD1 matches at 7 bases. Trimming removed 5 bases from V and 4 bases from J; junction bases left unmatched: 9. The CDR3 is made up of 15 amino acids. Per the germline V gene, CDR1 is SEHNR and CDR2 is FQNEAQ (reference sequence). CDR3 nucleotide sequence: TGTGCCAGCAGCCCCTGGACAGGCGAGGCAGATACGCAGTATTTT. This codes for CASSPWTGEADTQYF.

The CDR3 spells CASIPQQGSFYQPQHF. The CDR3 DNA follows: TGTGCCAGCATCCCCCAACAGGGGTCTTTTTATCAGCCCCAGCATTTT. J is TRBJ1-5 and V is TRBV28; 7 positions agree with TRBD1. CDR1 is MDHEN, CDR2 SYDVKM, per germline. The CDR3 has 16 amino acids. V trimming: 7 bases; J trimming: 5 bases; junction bases outside the gene matches: 14.

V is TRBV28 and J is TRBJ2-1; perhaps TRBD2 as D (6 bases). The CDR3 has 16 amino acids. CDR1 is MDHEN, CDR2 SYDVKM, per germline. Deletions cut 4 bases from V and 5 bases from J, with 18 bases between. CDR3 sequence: CASSSPGRATDNEQFF. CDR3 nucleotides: TGTGCCAGCAGTTCTCCCGGGAGAGCGACGGACAATGAGCAGTTCTTC.

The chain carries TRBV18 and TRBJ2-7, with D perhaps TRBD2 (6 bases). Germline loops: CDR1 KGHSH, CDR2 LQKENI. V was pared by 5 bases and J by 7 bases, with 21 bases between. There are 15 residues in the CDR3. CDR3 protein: CASSTMTRPLGEQYF. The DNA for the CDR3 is TGTGCCAGCTCAACCATGACTAGACCCCTAGGAGAGCAGTACTTC.

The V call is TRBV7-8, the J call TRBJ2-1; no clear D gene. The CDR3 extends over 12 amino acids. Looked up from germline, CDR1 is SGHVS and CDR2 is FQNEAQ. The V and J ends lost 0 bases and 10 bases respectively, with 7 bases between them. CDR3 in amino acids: CASSLAVSEQFF. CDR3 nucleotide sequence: TGTGCCAGCAGCTTAGCAGTGAGCGAGCAGTTCTTC.

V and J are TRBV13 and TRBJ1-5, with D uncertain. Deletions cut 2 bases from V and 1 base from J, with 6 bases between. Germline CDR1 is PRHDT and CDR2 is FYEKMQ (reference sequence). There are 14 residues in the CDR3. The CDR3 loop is CASSLSGSNQPQHF. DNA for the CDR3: TGTGCCAGCAGCTTATCAGGAAGCAATCAGCCCCAGCATTTT. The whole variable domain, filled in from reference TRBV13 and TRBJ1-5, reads AAGVIQSPRHLIKEKRETATLKCYPIPRHDTVYWYQQGPGQDPQFLISFYEKMQSDKGSIPDRFSAQQFSDYHSELNMSSLELGDSALYFCASSLSGSNQPQHFGDGTRLSIL.

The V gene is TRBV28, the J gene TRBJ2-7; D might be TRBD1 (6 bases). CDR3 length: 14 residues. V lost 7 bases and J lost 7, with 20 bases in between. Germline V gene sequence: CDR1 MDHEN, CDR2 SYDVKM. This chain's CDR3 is CASTLHGQTWEQYF. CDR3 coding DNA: TGTGCCAGCACCCTCCACGGACAGACCTGGGAGCAGTACTTC.

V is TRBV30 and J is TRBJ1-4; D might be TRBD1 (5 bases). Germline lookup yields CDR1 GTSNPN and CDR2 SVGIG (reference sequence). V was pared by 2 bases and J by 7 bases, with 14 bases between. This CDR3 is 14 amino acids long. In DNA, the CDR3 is TGTGCCTGGAGTTATACAGGCTGGGGTGAAAAACTGTTTTTT. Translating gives CAWSYTGWGEKLFF.

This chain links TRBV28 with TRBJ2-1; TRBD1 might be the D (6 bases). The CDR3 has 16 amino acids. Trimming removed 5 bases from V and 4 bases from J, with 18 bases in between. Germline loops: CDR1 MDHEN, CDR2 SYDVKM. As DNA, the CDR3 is TGTGCCAGCAGTAGGGACAATTATTTAGGGTACAATGAGCAGTTCTTC. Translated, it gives CASSRDNYLGYNEQFF. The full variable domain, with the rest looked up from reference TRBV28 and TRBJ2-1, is DVKVTQSSRYLVKRTGEKVFLECVQDMDHENMFWYRQDPGLGLRLIYFSYDVKMKEKGDIPEGYSVSREKKERFSLILESASTNQTSMYLCASSRDNYLGYNEQFFGPGTRLTVL.

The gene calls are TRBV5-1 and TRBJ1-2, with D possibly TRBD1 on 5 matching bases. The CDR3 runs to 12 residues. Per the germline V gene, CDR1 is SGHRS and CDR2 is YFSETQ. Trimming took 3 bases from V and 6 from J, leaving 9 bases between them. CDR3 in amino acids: CASSYGGDGYTF. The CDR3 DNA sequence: TGCGCCAGCAGCTACGGGGGGGATGGCTACACCTTC.

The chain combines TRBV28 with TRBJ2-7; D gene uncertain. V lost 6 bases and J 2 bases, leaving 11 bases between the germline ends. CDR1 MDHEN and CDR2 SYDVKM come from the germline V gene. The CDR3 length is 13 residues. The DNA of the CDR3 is TGTGCCAGCAGCAATCAGGTGACCTACGAGCAGTACTTC. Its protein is CASSNQVTYEQYF.

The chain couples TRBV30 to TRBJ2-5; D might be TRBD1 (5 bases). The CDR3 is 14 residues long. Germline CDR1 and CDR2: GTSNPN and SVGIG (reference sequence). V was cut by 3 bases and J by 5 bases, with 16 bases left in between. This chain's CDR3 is CAWRSTNRLETQYF. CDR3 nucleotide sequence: TGTGCCTGGAGGTCAACTAACAGGCTTGAGACCCAGTACTTC.